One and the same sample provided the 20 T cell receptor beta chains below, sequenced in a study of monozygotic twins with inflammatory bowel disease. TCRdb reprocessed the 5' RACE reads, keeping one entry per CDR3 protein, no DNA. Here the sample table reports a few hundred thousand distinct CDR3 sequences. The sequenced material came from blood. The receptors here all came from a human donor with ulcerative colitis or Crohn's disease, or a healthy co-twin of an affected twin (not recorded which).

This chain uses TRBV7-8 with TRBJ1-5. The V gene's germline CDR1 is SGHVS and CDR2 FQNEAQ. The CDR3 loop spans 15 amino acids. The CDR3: CASSKVQTSNQPQHF.

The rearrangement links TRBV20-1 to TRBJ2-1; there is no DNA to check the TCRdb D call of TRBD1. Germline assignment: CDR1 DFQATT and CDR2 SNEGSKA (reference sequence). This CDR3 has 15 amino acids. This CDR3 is CSARDSLGRVNEQFF.

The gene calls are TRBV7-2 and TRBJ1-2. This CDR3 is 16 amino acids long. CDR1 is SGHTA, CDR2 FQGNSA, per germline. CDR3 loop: CASSEVVGPYNYGYTF.

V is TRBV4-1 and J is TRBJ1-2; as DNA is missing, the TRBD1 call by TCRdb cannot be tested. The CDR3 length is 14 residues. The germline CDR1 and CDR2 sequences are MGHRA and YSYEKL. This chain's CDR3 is CASSQEGGFYGYTF.

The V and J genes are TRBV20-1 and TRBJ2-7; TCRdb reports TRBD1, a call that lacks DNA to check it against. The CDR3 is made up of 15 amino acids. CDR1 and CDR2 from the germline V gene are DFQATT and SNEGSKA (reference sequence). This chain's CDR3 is CSARSGGRGGNDQYF.

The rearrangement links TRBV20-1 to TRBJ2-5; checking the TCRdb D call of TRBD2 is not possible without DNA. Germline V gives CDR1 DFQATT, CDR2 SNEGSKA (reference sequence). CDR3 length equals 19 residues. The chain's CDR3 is CSARDTRGLAGLEGETQYF.

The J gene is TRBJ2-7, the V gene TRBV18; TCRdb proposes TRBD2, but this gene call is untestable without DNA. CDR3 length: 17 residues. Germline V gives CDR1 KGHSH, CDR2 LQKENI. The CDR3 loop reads CASSPPDGLAGTIEQYF.

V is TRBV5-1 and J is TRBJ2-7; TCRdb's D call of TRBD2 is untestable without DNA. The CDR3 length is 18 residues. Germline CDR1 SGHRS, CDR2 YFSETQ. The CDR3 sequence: CASSLPALFASGTYEQYF.

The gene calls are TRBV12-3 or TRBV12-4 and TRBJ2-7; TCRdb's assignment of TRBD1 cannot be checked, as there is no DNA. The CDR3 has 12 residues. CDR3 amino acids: CASTPDRYEQYF.

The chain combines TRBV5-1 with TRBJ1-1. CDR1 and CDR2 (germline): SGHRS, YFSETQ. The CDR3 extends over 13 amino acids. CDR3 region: CASSFRSNTEAFF.

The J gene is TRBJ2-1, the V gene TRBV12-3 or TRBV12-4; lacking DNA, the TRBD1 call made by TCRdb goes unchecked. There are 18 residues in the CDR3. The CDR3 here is CASSLEVRGASSYNEQFF.

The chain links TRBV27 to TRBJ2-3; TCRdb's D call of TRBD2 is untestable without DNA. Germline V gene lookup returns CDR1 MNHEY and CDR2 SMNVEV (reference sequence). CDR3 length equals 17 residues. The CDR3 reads CASSFRLRVVGTDTQYF.

CDR3 sequence: CASSQSGANTGELFF. This chain joins TRBV4-2 and TRBJ2-2. This CDR3 is built from 15 residues. The germline V gene encodes CDR1 LGHNA and CDR2 YNFKEQ.

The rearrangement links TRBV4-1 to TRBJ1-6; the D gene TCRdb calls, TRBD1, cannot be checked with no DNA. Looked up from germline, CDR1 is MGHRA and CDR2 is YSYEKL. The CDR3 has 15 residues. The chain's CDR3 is CASSQDDGGYSPLHF.

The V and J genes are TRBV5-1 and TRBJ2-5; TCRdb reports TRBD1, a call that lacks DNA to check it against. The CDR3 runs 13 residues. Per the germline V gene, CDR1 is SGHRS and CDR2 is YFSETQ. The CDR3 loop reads CASRGTDQETQYF.

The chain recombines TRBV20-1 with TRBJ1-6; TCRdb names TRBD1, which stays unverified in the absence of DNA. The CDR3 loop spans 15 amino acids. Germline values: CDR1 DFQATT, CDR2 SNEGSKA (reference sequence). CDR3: CSAKDRVGEDSPLHF.

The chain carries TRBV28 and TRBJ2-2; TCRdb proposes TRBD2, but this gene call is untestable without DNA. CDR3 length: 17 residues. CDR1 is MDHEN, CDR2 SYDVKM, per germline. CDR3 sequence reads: CASSLGRAQGNTGELFF.

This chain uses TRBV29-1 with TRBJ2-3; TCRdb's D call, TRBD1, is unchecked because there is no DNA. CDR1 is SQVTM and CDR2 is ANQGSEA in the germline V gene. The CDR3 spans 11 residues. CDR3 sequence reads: CSVPQGITQYF.

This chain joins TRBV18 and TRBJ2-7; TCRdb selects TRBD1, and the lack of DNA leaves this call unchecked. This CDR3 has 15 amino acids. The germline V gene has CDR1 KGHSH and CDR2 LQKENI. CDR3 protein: CASSPLMGRQNEQYF.

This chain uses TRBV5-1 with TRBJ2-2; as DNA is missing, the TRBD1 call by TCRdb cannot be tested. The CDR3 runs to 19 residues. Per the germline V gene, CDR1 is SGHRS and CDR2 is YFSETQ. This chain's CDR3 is CASSLDPDRVRPRAGELFF.